These 30 T cell receptor beta chains share one sample of origin, sequenced in a study of T cell repertoires in ileal Crohn's disease. Some clones are missing from TCRdb's copy, which holds only in-frame ones; the method was immunoSEQ multiplex PCR. The sample records thousands of clones, 74% being singletons. Specimen: ileal tissue. The receptor set was obtained from an adult with Crohn's disease.

As regards this clone: At one end, the junction sequence differs from germline, possibly due to a read error. Within the sample, other DNA sequences also encode this same CDR3. The rearrangement links TRBV28 to TRBJ2-7; 9 bases match TRBD1. CDR1 MDHEN and CDR2 SYDVKM come from the germline V gene. The CDR3 is made up of 16 amino acids. CDR3 sequence reads: CASSPTGTGNSYEQYF. CDR3 sequence (DNA): TGCGCCAGCAGTCCAACCGGGACAGGGAACTCCTACGAGCAGTACTTC.

The chain recombines TRBV7-2 with TRBJ2-7; no definite D call. Germline loops: CDR1 SGHTA, CDR2 FQGNSA. The CDR3 has 12 residues. The V gene lost 3 bases and the J gene lost 6 bases, with 9 bases spanning the gap. CDR3 region: CASSLLTSEQYF. The CDR3 region has the DNA TGTGCCAGCAGCTTGTTAACTTCCGAGCAGTACTTC.

The chain is built from TRBV12-5 and TRBJ2-5; TRBD2 is a possible D gene (5 bases). The length of the CDR3 is 13 residues. V lost 5 bases, J lost 5 bases, and 12 bases lay in between. CDR1 is LGHNT and CDR2 is FRNRAP in the germline V gene. In DNA form, the CDR3 reads TGTGCTAGTGGTGACTCCGTAGCGGAGACCCAGTACTTC. It is translated as CASGDSVAETQYF.

The rearrangement joins TRBV6-4 to TRBJ2-2; 9 nucleotides agree with TRBD2. The V gene's germline CDR1 is MRHNA and CDR2 SNTAGT. This CDR3 is built from 14 residues. J was trimmed by 4 bases and V by 9 bases; bases with no gene match: 6. CDR3: CASTSGLSTGELFF. The CDR3 region has the DNA TGTGCCAGTACTAGCGGGCTTTCCACCGGGGAGCTGTTTTTT.

In this sample, this clone turned up once. The gene calls are TRBV4-1 and TRBJ2-4, with 7 nucleotides matching TRBD2. The CDR3 runs 15 residues. The J segment lost 7 bases and the V segment lost 3 bases, leaving 9 bases of the junction unmatched. Germline lookup yields CDR1 MGHRA and CDR2 YSYEKL. The CDR3 nucleotides are TGCGCCAGCAGCCAGGGATCACTAGCGATGAACATTCAGTACTTC. It encodes CASSQGSLAMNIQYF.

The gene calls are TRBV27 and TRBJ2-7; D perhaps matches TRBD1 (5 bases). The CDR3 runs 14 residues. Trimming cost V 2 bases and J 3 bases, with 11 bases left between them. Germline CDR1 MNHEY, CDR2 SMNVEV (reference sequence). CDR3: CASSLKQAHYEQYF. CDR3 nucleotides: TGTGCCAGCAGTTTAAAACAGGCTCACTACGAGCAGTACTTC.

In its sample, this clone was seen a few times. V gene TRBV5-1 combines with J gene TRBJ2-7; 11 bases fit TRBD1. Germline CDR1 is SGHRS and CDR2 is YFSETQ. This CDR3 is 15 amino acids long. With V trimmed by 4 bases and J by 5 bases, 8 bases remained unmatched. CDR3 loop: CASSQSGTGGDEQYF. Here the CDR3 DNA reads TGCGCCAGCAGCCAGAGCGGGACAGGGGGGGACGAGCAGTACTTC. Combining the CDR3 with reference TRBV5-1 and TRBJ2-7 gives the whole variable domain KAGVTQTPRYLIKTRGQQVTLSCSPISGHRSVSWYQQTPGQGLQFLFEYFSETQRNKGNFPGRFSGRQFSNSRSEMNVSTLELGDSALYLCASSQSGTGGDEQYFGPGTRLTVT.

The chain joins TRBV2 to TRBJ2-3, with D possibly TRBD2 on 7 matching bases. The V gene lost 6 bases and the J gene lost 4 bases, with 17 bases spanning the gap. Germline V lookup: CDR1 SNHLY, CDR2 FYNNEI. The length of the CDR3 is 15 residues. The CDR3 protein is CASRFYRGGPDTQYF. The DNA for the CDR3 is TGTGCCAGCAGGTTCTACCGCGGGGGCCCAGATACGCAGTATTTT.

The chain recombines TRBV10-2 with TRBJ2-7; D not resolved. V lost 7 bases and J lost 2, with 12 bases in between. CDR3 size: 13 residues. The germline CDR1 and CDR2 sequences are WSHSY and SAAADI. The CDR3 DNA reads TGCGCCAGCACCTGGCAGGTGACCTACGAGCAGTACTTC. It yields the protein CASTWQVTYEQYF.

This sequence joins TRBV9 and TRBJ1-6; 7 bases line up with TRBD1. This CDR3 region has 16 residues. V trimming: 3 bases; J trimming: 7 bases; junction bases outside the gene matches: 10. Looked up from germline, CDR1 is SGDLS and CDR2 is YYNGEE. The CDR3 loop reads CASSARRQGGNSPLHF. The CDR3 coding sequence is TGTGCCAGCAGCGCACGAAGACAGGGAGGAAATTCACCCCTCCACTTT.

The CDR3 loop reads CASMGGAVYEQYF. DNA for the CDR3: TGTGCCAGCATGGGGGGGGCCGTCTACGAGCAGTACTTC. The chain is built from TRBV28 and TRBJ2-7; TRBD2 is a possible D gene (7 bases). The length of the CDR3 is 13 residues. V was cut by 7 bases and J by 3 bases, with 13 bases left in between. Germline CDR1 and CDR2: MDHEN and SYDVKM.

The DNA of the CDR3 is TGTGCCAGCAGTCTGAGAGCACCCGAGGGAGGATACGAGCAGTACTTC. It encodes CASSLRAPEGGYEQYF. The chain joins TRBV27 to TRBJ2-7; a possible D gene is TRBD2 (6 bases). CDR1 MNHEY and CDR2 SMNVEV come from the germline V gene (reference sequence). The CDR3 is 16 residues long. Trimming stripped 5 bases from V and 4 bases from J, with 21 bases between.

This chain uses TRBV6-1 with TRBJ2-7; TRBD2 matches 9 bases. The V gene's germline CDR1 is MNHNS and CDR2 SASEGT. There are 14 residues in the CDR3. V lost 5 bases, J lost 4 bases, and 6 bases stayed unmatched. The CDR3 DNA reads as TGTGCCAGCAGTCAGGGACTAGCTTTTTACGAGCAGTACTTC. Translating gives CASSQGLAFYEQYF.

This clone has only a few counts. The V call is TRBV5-1, the J call TRBJ1-2; tentative D call: TRBD1 (6 bases). Germline assignment: CDR1 SGHRS and CDR2 YFSETQ. The length of the CDR3 is 14 residues. V was clipped by 0 bases and J by 2 bases, with 8 bases between them. Written as DNA, the CDR3 is TGCGCCAGCAGCTTGGCCGGGACAAACTATGGCTACACCTTC. Protein: CASSLAGTNYGYTF. Complete variable domain (other parts from reference TRBV5-1 and TRBJ1-2): KAGVTQTPRYLIKTRGQQVTLSCSPISGHRSVSWYQQTPGQGLQFLFEYFSETQRNKGNFPGRFSGRQFSNSRSEMNVSTLELGDSALYLCASSLAGTNYGYTFGSGTRLTVV.

V and J are TRBV11-2 and TRBJ1-5, with 7 bases that match TRBD1. CDR3 size: 17 residues. After removal of 5 bases from V and 0 bases from J, the junction contained 10 bases not matched to a gene. Germline loops: CDR1 SGHAT, CDR2 FQNNGV. CDR3 DNA: TGTGCCAGCAGCGACGGGACAGTCTTTTATAGCAATCAGCCCCAGCATTTT. It specifies CASSDGTVFYSNQPQHF.

This clone was counted between two and nine times. The gene calls are TRBV4-3 and TRBJ2-7; 10 bases match TRBD1. Germline loops: CDR1 LGHNA, CDR2 YSLEER. CDR3 size: 14 residues. Trimming removed 5 bases from V and 7 bases from J; junction bases left unmatched: 8. CDR3: CASSFSGTGEEQYF. The CDR3 nucleotides are TGCGCCAGCAGCTTTTCCGGGACAGGGGAAGAGCAGTACTTC.

The V gene is TRBV10-3, the J gene TRBJ1-2; a possible D gene is TRBD1 (6 bases). There are 14 residues in the CDR3. V was cut by 6 bases and J by 7 bases, with 18 bases left in between. The germline gives CDR1 ENHRY, CDR2 SYGVKD. The DNA of the CDR3 is TGTGCCATCAGCCCAAACAGGGAAAAGGGTGGCTACACCTTC. Protein sequence: CAISPNREKGGYTF.

The chain couples TRBV6-1 to TRBJ1-1; the match to TRBD1 covers 7 bases. Trimming cost V 4 bases and J 5 bases; bases outside gene matches: 4. The CDR3 extends over 13 amino acids. CDR1 and CDR2 from the germline V gene are MNHNS and SASEGT. This CDR3 reads CASSAQGETEAFF. The CDR3 region has the DNA TGTGCCAGCAGTGCCCAGGGGGAAACTGAAGCTTTCTTT.

This clone appeared a single time. V is TRBV5-4 and J is TRBJ1-4, with TRBD1 matching 7 bases. The V gene's germline CDR1 is SGHNT and CDR2 YYREEE (reference sequence). V was clipped by 4 bases and J by 8 bases; unmatched bases: 11. The CDR3 runs 15 residues. The CDR3 coding sequence is TGTGCCAGCAGCCTACGACAGGGTACACTCGAAAAACTGTTTTTT. Residues: CASSLRQGTLEKLFF.

The chain is built from TRBV30 and TRBJ2-7; TRBD1 matches at 7 bases. Germline V gene lookup returns CDR1 GTSNPN and CDR2 SVGIG (reference sequence). V lost 4 bases and J lost 6; bases outside the gene matches: 12. The CDR3 has 14 amino acids. The CDR3 DNA is TGTGCCTGGACGTGGAAGGGGGCGGCAGGCGAGCAGTACTTC. Translated: CAWTWKGAAGEQYF.

This clone was counted between two and nine times. The chain has TRBV7-9 and TRBJ1-2, with TRBD1 as a possible D gene (5 bases). Germline CDR1 SEHNR, CDR2 FQNEAQ (reference sequence). The CDR3 length is 12 residues. V was clipped by 10 bases and J by 1 base, with 10 bases between them. The CDR3 protein is CATLQGNYGYTF. Here the CDR3 DNA reads TGTGCCACCCTCCAGGGTAACTATGGCTACACCTTC.

This chain joins TRBV6-5 and TRBJ1-5; D uncertain. This CDR3 contains 15 residues. V shed 0 bases and J shed 3 bases, with 9 bases lying between them. Germline values: CDR1 MNHEY, CDR2 SVGAGI. CDR3 DNA: TGTGCCAGCAGTTACTCGGTGGCCCCCAATCAGCCCCAGCATTTT. Amino acid sequence: CASSYSVAPNQPQHF.

The genes are TRBV5-6 and TRBJ2-5; 7 bases match TRBD2. V lost 0 bases to trimming and J lost 5 bases; unmatched junction nucleotides: 4. CDR3 length: 14 residues. Looked up from germline, CDR1 is SGHDT and CDR2 is YYEEEE. CDR3 nucleotide sequence: TGTGCCAGCAGCTTGGATGTGGGAGGGGAGACCCAGTACTTC. Encoded protein: CASSLDVGGETQYF.

J is TRBJ2-3 and V is TRBV7-8; D might be TRBD2 (5 bases). V gave up 5 bases and J gave up 6 bases, with 15 bases separating them. This CDR3 has 14 residues. Germline CDR1 is SGHVS and CDR2 is FQNEAQ. CDR3 in DNA: TGTGCCAGCAGCCGAACGGACGGGGTGGATACGCAGTATTTT. It codes for CASSRTDGVDTQYF.

CDR3 in amino acids: CAITRTGGYGYTF. The CDR3 bases are TGTGCCATCACTAGGACAGGGGGCTATGGCTACACCTTC. The V gene is TRBV10-3, the J gene TRBJ1-2, with TRBD1 matching 10 bases. The CDR3 runs to 13 residues. The V and J ends lost 7 bases and 4 bases, in that order; junction bases with no gene match: 3. The V gene's germline CDR1 is ENHRY and CDR2 SYGVKD.

This clone is labeled large. The chain couples TRBV10-2 to TRBJ1-5; D is perhaps TRBD1 (5 bases). This CDR3 has 14 residues. V lost 4 bases to trimming and J lost 3 bases, with 10 bases between them. Germline V gives CDR1 WSHSY, CDR2 SAAADI. CDR3 sequence: CASSGGGVNQPQHF. CDR3 nucleotides: TGCGCCAGCAGTGGGGGAGGGGTCAATCAGCCCCAGCATTTT.

The chain combines TRBV7-6 with TRBJ1-2; D is undetermined. V lost 1 base, J lost 4 bases, and 7 bases lay in between. This CDR3 is 13 amino acids long. In germline, CDR1 is SGHVS, CDR2 FNYEAQ. The CDR3 sequence is CASSLGPSYGYTF. The CDR3 region has the DNA TGTGCCAGCAGCTTAGGGCCAAGCTATGGCTACACCTTC.

V and J are TRBV5-1 and TRBJ1-3; 9 bases match TRBD1. V dropped 0 bases and J dropped 0; count of bases not matched to a gene: 7. The CDR3 has 18 residues. Germline CDR1 is SGHRS and CDR2 is YFSETQ. CDR3 sequence: CASSLGPTGGTSGNTIYF. CDR3 coding DNA: TGCGCCAGCAGCTTGGGTCCGACAGGGGGGACCTCTGGAAACACCATATATTTT.

This sequence joins TRBV6-4 and TRBJ2-3; maybe TRBD2 (6 bases). The germline V and J ends were trimmed by 2 bases and 2 bases, with 8 bases remaining between them. The CDR3 spans 14 residues. Germline loops: CDR1 MRHNA, CDR2 SNTAGT. The CDR3: CASSDGGDTDTQYF. CDR3 DNA sequence: TGTGCCAGCAGTGACGGCGGGGACACAGATACGCAGTATTTT.

The chain carries TRBV28 and TRBJ2-1; 11 bases agree with TRBD1. CDR1 MDHEN and CDR2 SYDVKM come from the germline V gene. This CDR3 contains 15 residues. V lost 0 bases to trimming and J lost 8 bases; unmatched junction nucleotides: 3. The CDR3 loop is CASSLWDRGLDEQFF. The CDR3 nucleotides read TGTGCCAGCAGTTTATGGGACAGGGGGCTGGATGAGCAGTTCTTC.